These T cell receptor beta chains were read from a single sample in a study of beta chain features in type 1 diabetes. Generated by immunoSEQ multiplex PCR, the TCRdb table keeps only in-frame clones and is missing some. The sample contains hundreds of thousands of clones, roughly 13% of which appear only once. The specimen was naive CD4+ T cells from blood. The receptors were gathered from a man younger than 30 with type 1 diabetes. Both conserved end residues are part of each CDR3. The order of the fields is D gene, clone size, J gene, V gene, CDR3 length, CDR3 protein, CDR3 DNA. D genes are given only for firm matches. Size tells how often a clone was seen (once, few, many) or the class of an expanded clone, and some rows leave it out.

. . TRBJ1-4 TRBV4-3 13 CASSKGPREKLFF TGCGCCAGCAGCAAAGGGCCAAGGGAAAAACTGTTTTTT
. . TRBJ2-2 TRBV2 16 CASSSRGVANTGELFF TGTGCCAGCAGTTCTCGGGGCGTTGCGAACACCGGGGAGCTGTTTTTT
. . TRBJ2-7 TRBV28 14 CASSTLSPSHEQYF TGTGCCAGCAGTACTCTCTCGCCGTCCCACGAGCAGTACTTC
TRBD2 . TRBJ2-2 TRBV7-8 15 CASRLAGVVTGELFF TGTGCCAGCAGACTAGCGGGGGTGGTCACCGGGGAGCTGTTTTTT
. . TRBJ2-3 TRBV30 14 CAWSVSRAQDTQYF TGTGCCTGGAGTGTAAGTAGGGCTCAGGATACGCAGTATTTT
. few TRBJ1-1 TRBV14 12 CASSRLGVEAFF TGTGCCAGCAGCCGATTAGGGGTTGAAGCTTTCTTT
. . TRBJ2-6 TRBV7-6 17 CASSSDRPPAGANVLTF TGTGCCAGCAGCTCAGACAGGCCTCCAGCTGGGGCCAACGTCCTGACTTTC
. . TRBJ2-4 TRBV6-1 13 CASSEVPKNIQYF TGTGCCAGCAGTGAAGTACCCAAAAACATTCAGTACTTC
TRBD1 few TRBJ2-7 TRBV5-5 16 CASSDETGTGSYEQYF TGTGCCAGCAGCGACGAAACCGGGACAGGGTCCTACGAGCAGTACTTC
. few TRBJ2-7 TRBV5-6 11 CASTFNYEQYF TGTGCCAGCACCTTTAACTACGAGCAGTACTTC
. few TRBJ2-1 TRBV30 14 CAWSTSILTNEQFF TGTGCCTGGAGTACCTCGATCCTCACCAATGAGCAGTTCTTC
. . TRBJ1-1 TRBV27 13 CASSGQMNTEAFF TGTGCCAGCAGTGGACAGATGAACACTGAAGCTTTCTTT
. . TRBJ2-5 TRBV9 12 CASSALGETQYF TGTGCCAGCAGCGCGCTTGGGGAGACCCAGTACTTC
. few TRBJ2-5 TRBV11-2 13 CASSFAVQETQYF TGTGCCAGCAGCTTCGCGGTTCAAGAGACCCAGTACTTC
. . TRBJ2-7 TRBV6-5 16 CASSYSRGVPPYEQYF TGTGCCAGCAGTTACTCGAGGGGAGTACCCCCCTACGAGCAGTACTTC
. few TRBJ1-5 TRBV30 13 CAWGPRGNQPQHF TGTGCCTGGGGACCAAGGGGCAATCAGCCCCAGCATTTT